The 27 T cell receptor beta chains given below trace back to one sample, sequenced in a study of T cell responses to AZD1222 COVID-19 vaccine. Clones were sequenced by immunoSEQ multiplex PCR, and TCRdb holds only the in-frame ones, with some missing. In the table there are approximately 100,000 clones, approximately 90% of which are singletons. Material: peripheral blood, obtained on day 0 of AZD1222 vaccination. The receptor source for this set is an adult in good health.

This chain links TRBV9 with TRBJ1-2, with a weak D call TRBD1 (5 bases). V was cut by 6 bases and J by 6 bases, with 18 bases left in between. Germline assignment: CDR1 SGDLS and CDR2 YYNGEE. CDR3 length: 14 residues. CDR3 DNA: TGTGCCAGCAATCTAACCCCAGGGTCCCATGGCTACACCTTC. Its protein product is CASNLTPGSHGYTF.

This clone was seen a single time. This sequence joins TRBV4-1 and TRBJ2-7; D unresolved. CDR1 MGHRA and CDR2 YSYEKL come from the germline V gene. The CDR3 length is 14 residues. V lost 2 bases to trimming and J lost 2 bases, with 10 bases between them. Written as DNA, the CDR3 is TGCGCCAGCAGCCAATGGGCAGGCCCCTACGAGCAGTACTTC. Residues: CASSQWAGPYEQYF.

The J gene is TRBJ1-1, the V gene TRBV5-1; D unclear. This CDR3 contains 19 residues. V was pared by 1 base and J by 0 bases, with 22 bases between. Germline V gene lookup returns CDR1 SGHRS and CDR2 YFSETQ. CDR3 in DNA: TGCGCCAGCAGCTTGTCTCCAAGACCGGCGAGTAGGGTGAACACTGAAGCTTTCTTT. Translated, it gives CASSLSPRPASRVNTEAFF.

The chain has TRBV5-6 and TRBJ1-5; TRBD1 aligns across 8 bases. The germline V gene has CDR1 SGHDT and CDR2 YYEEEE. Trimming took 5 bases from V and 2 from J; bases not matched to a gene: 12. CDR3 size: 17 residues. CDR3 protein: CASSKNPGQARNQPQHF. CDR3 sequence (DNA): TGTGCCAGCAGTAAAAACCCGGGACAGGCACGCAATCAGCCCCAGCATTTT. Filled out from reference TRBV5-6 and TRBJ1-5, the complete variable domain reads DAGVTQSPTHLIKTRGQQVTLRCSPKSGHDTVSWYQQALGQGPQFIFQYYEEEERQRGNFPDRFSGHQFPNYSSELNVNALLLGDSALYLCASSKNPGQARNQPQHFGDGTRLSIL.

This clone showed up just a few times. The rearrangement links TRBV6-5 to TRBJ2-7; 8 positions agree with TRBD1. In germline, CDR1 is MNHEY, CDR2 SVGAGI. The CDR3 spans 14 residues. Trimming took 4 bases from V and 3 from J; bases not matched to a gene: 5. In DNA form, the CDR3 reads TGTGCCAGCAGTTTGACAGGGGAGAACTACGAGCAGTACTTC. Its translation: CASSLTGENYEQYF.

The V call is TRBV19, the J call TRBJ1-2; 7 bases map to TRBD1. The V and J ends lost 6 bases and 1 base, in that order; junction bases with no gene match: 8. CDR3 length equals 15 residues. CDR1 and CDR2 (germline): LNHDA, SQIVND (reference sequence). CDR3 in DNA: TGTGCCAGTAGACGACAGGGAGAGGTTAACTATGGCTACACCTTC. It yields the protein CASRRQGEVNYGYTF.

The chain uses TRBV13 and TRBJ1-1; the D is unclear. The V end was cut by 2 bases, the J end by 4 bases, with 11 bases between. This CDR3 spans 14 amino acids. The V gene's germline CDR1 is PRHDT and CDR2 FYEKMQ (reference sequence). CDR3 loop: CASSLSPGGTEAFF. The CDR3 bases are TGTGCCAGCAGCTTATCTCCGGGTGGCACTGAAGCTTTCTTT.

The chain uses TRBV10-3 and TRBJ1-2; D gene unclear. This CDR3 spans 17 amino acids. Trimming took off 2 bases at V and 7 bases at J, with 23 bases between the two ends. From germline, CDR1 is ENHRY and CDR2 SYGVKD. CDR3 in DNA: TGTGCCATCAGTGAGCCAGCGACAATTATCAACTATCGTGGCTACACCTTC. Amino acids: CAISEPATIINYRGYTF.

The chain has TRBV6-1 and TRBJ2-3; D gene ambiguous. CDR3 length: 13 residues. Looked up from germline, CDR1 is MNHNS and CDR2 is SASEGT. V dropped 0 bases and J dropped 7 bases, with 8 bases sitting between them. CDR3 sequence: CASSEAHVNTQYF. In DNA form, the CDR3 reads TGTGCCAGCAGTGAAGCGCACGTCAATACGCAGTATTTT.

The chain joins TRBV13 to TRBJ2-5, with D unresolved. The CDR3 covers 14 residues. CDR1 PRHDT and CDR2 FYEKMQ come from the germline V gene (reference sequence). The germline V and J ends were trimmed by 7 bases and 0 bases, with 12 bases remaining between them. CDR3 sequence: CASNKGRDQETQYF. The CDR3 region has the DNA TGTGCCAGCAACAAAGGACGGGACCAAGAGACCCAGTACTTC. Drawing the rest from reference TRBV13 and TRBJ2-5, the complete variable domain is AAGVIQSPRHLIKEKRETATLKCYPIPRHDTVYWYQQGPGQDPQFLISFYEKMQSDKGSIPDRFSAQQFSDYHSELNMSSLELGDSALYFCASNKGRDQETQYFGPGTRLLVL.

V is TRBV4-1 and J is TRBJ1-2; no definite D call. The CDR3 is made up of 13 amino acids. Trimming shortened V by 3 bases and J by 8 bases, and 13 bases separated the two germline ends. Germline values: CDR1 MGHRA, CDR2 YSYEKL. This CDR3 is CASSHLILGGYTF. The CDR3 nucleotides read TGCGCCAGCAGCCACCTGATCCTTGGAGGCTACACCTTC.

Only a few counts were recorded for this clone. The rearrangement links TRBV19 to TRBJ1-1, with D perhaps matching TRBD1 (5 bases). The CDR3 spans 14 residues. V was clipped by 5 bases and J by 1 base, with 11 bases between them. The germline CDR1 and CDR2 sequences are LNHDA and SQIVND (reference sequence). The CDR3 DNA reads as TGTGCCAGTAGTGCGCTCCAGGGGAACACTGAAGCTTTCTTT. This encodes CASSALQGNTEAFF.

The chain combines TRBV13 with TRBJ1-2, with unresolved D. Germline V lookup: CDR1 PRHDT, CDR2 FYEKMQ (reference sequence). V gave up 5 bases and J gave up 4 bases, with 8 bases separating them. The CDR3 spans 12 residues. The DNA for the CDR3 is TGTGCCAGCAGCCTGGGAGGCTATGGCTACACCTTC. Its protein is CASSLGGYGYTF.

The chain combines TRBV3-1 (or the pseudogene TRBV3-2) with TRBJ1-2, with D unclear. This CDR3 has 14 residues. Germline values: CDR1 LGHDT, CDR2 YNNKEL (reference sequence). V was shortened by 0 bases and J by 8 bases, with 13 bases between the two germline ends. CDR3 nucleotide sequence: TGTGCCAGCAGCCAAGATGACCGGAGGGAGGGCTACACCTTC. Translating gives CASSQDDRREGYTF.

This CDR3 is CASSQDREKLFF. In nucleotides, the CDR3 is TGCGCCAGCAGCCAAGATCGTGAAAAACTGTTTTTT. V usage is TRBV4-1 and J usage is TRBJ1-4; unclear D gene. There are 12 residues in the CDR3. From germline, CDR1 is MGHRA and CDR2 YSYEKL. The V and J ends lost 0 bases and 7 bases respectively, with 3 bases between them.

The chain couples TRBV5-1 to TRBJ1-1, with no clear D. Between the trimmed V and J ends, which lost 2 bases and 0 bases, there was a span of 8 bases. Per the germline V gene, CDR1 is SGHRS and CDR2 is YFSETQ. The CDR3 has 14 amino acids. This CDR3 reads CASSFQTVNTEAFF. CDR3 nucleotide sequence: TGCGCCAGCAGCTTCCAGACTGTGAACACTGAAGCTTTCTTT. Filled out from reference TRBV5-1 and TRBJ1-1, the complete variable domain reads KAGVTQTPRYLIKTRGQQVTLSCSPISGHRSVSWYQQTPGQGLQFLFEYFSETQRNKGNFPGRFSGRQFSNSRSEMNVSTLELGDSALYLCASSFQTVNTEAFFGQGTRLTVV.

The V and J genes are TRBV5-6 and TRBJ1-6, with TRBD1 identical over 7 bases. This CDR3 has 15 residues. In germline, CDR1 is SGHDT, CDR2 YYEEEE. Trimming cost V 5 bases and J 4 bases; bases outside gene matches: 6. The CDR3 sequence is CASSRVGQYNSPLHF. CDR3 nucleotide sequence: TGTGCCAGCAGTCGGGTGGGACAGTATAATTCACCCCTCCACTTT.

J is TRBJ2-1 and V is TRBV6-1; 10 nucleotides match TRBD1. V shed 5 bases, J shed 4 bases, and the junction held 2 bases outside the gene matches. Germline V gene sequence: CDR1 MNHNS, CDR2 SASEGT. This CDR3 is built from 14 residues. The CDR3 protein is CASSQDRGYNEQFF. The CDR3 region has the DNA TGTGCCAGCAGTCAGGACAGGGGGTACAATGAGCAGTTCTTC.

The J gene is TRBJ2-2, the V gene TRBV6-1; 12 bases map to TRBD1. The germline gives CDR1 MNHNS, CDR2 SASEGT. The CDR3 totals 17 residues. V was pared by 3 bases and J by 4 bases, with 6 bases of the junction left unmatched. CDR3 DNA sequence: TGTGCCAGCAGTGACGGGACAGGGGGCGTGGGCACCGGGGAGCTGTTTTTT. Its translation: CASSDGTGGVGTGELFF.

The genes are TRBV16 and TRBJ2-1; no reliable D call. Germline-derived CDR1 and CDR2 are KGHSY and FQNENV. V lost 0 bases and J 6 bases, leaving 6 bases between the germline ends. This CDR3 contains 13 residues. DNA for the CDR3: TGTGCCAGCAGCCAATCGGGCAGCAATGAGCAGTTCTTC. It translates to CASSQSGSNEQFF.

The chain combines TRBV29-1 with TRBJ2-7, with D perhaps assigned TRBD1 or TRBD2 (6 bases each). Germline CDR1 SQVTM, CDR2 ANQGSEA. The CDR3 is 12 amino acids. Trimming shortened V by 4 bases and J by 0 bases, and 7 bases separated the two germline ends. The CDR3 loop reads CSVGGASYEQYF. Written as DNA, the CDR3 is TGCAGCGTTGGGGGGGCCTCCTACGAGCAGTACTTC.

V is TRBV19 and J is TRBJ2-5, with 14 bases identical to TRBD2. The germline V gene has CDR1 LNHDA and CDR2 SQIVND (reference sequence). CDR3 length: 17 amino acids. V trimming: 5 bases; J trimming: 1 base; junction bases outside the gene matches: 6. In DNA form, the CDR3 reads TGTGCCAGTAGTCTAAGACTAGCGGGGGGGGTCCAAGAGACCCAGTACTTC. Translating it yields CASSLRLAGGVQETQYF. The full variable domain, in which reference TRBV19 and TRBJ2-5 provide the parts outside the CDR3, is DGGITQSPKYLFRKEGQNVTLSCEQNLNHDAMYWYRQDPGQGLRLIYYSQIVNDFQKGDIAEGYSVSREKKESFPLTVTSAQKNPTAFYLCASSLRLAGGVQETQYFGPGTRLLVL.

The CDR3: CASSSGAGNEQFF. The CDR3, as DNA: TGCGCCAGCAGCAGTGGTGCGGGCAATGAGCAGTTCTTC. V usage is TRBV5-1 and J usage is TRBJ2-1; tentative D call: TRBD2 (5 bases). The CDR3 runs 13 residues. V lost 4 bases and J 6 bases, leaving 11 bases between the germline ends. Germline CDR1 reads SGHRS; CDR2 reads YFSETQ.

J is TRBJ1-3 and V is TRBV5-6, with D perhaps TRBD1 (6 bases). Trimming shortened V by 2 bases and J by 9 bases, and 18 bases separated the two germline ends. Per the germline V gene, CDR1 is SGHDT and CDR2 is YYEEEE. CDR3 length: 15 amino acids. The CDR3 region is CASSFTKTGRATIYF. DNA of the CDR3: TGTGCCAGCAGCTTTACTAAGACAGGTCGGGCCACCATATATTTT.

This clone was recorded only once. The chain combines TRBV6-5 with TRBJ2-3, with D maybe TRBD1 (5 bases). CDR1 is MNHEY and CDR2 is SVGAGI in the germline V gene. The CDR3 is 14 residues long. V dropped 4 bases and J dropped 1 base, with 9 bases sitting between them. The CDR3 nucleotides read TGTGCCAGCAGTTCCAAGACAGGCACAGATACGCAGTATTTT. This codes for CASSSKTGTDTQYF.

CDR3 in DNA: TGTGCCAGCAGCGAACAGGATTTGAACACTGAAGCTTTCTTT. Its translation: CASSEQDLNTEAFF. This chain joins TRBV5-6 and TRBJ1-1; possible D gene TRBD1, 5 bases. The CDR3 runs 14 residues. V was shortened by 4 bases and J by 0 bases, with 10 bases between the two germline ends. Germline values: CDR1 SGHDT, CDR2 YYEEEE.

This chain links TRBV2 with TRBJ2-5; D is possibly TRBD1 or TRBD2 (6 bases each). The V gene's germline CDR1 is SNHLY and CDR2 FYNNEI. CDR3 length: 13 residues. The V and J ends lost 3 bases and 3 bases respectively, with 8 bases between them. For the CDR3, the DNA is TGTGCCAGCAGTGAGGAGGGGGAAGAGACCCAGTACTTC. This encodes CASSEEGEETQYF.